These 27 T cell receptor beta chains share one sample of origin, sequenced in a study of OX40 agonist ivuxolimab in advanced cancers. Profiling relied on immunoSEQ multiplex PCR, and the TCRdb table lists in-frame clones only, not all of them. This table holds roughly 71,000 clones, 88% found once. Here the sequenced sample was CD4+ or CD8+ T cells sorted from blood, taken in a trial of the OX40 agonist ivuxolimab. All receptors come from an adult with an advanced solid tumor such as melanoma, head and neck, liver or kidney cancer.

This clone was counted once. This sequence joins TRBV28 and TRBJ2-7, with 7 nucleotides matching TRBD1. J lost 3 bases, V lost 5 bases, and 4 bases had no gene match. CDR1 is MDHEN, CDR2 SYDVKM, per germline. This CDR3 region has 13 residues. The CDR3 here is CASSGGTDYEQYF. The CDR3 coding sequence is TGTGCCAGCAGTGGTGGGACAGACTACGAGCAGTACTTC.

The gene calls are TRBV19 and TRBJ2-1; the D is unclear. The CDR3 loop spans 14 amino acids. Trimming removed 3 bases from V and 6 bases from J, with 12 bases in between. Germline V CDR1 and CDR2: LNHDA, SQIVND (reference sequence). The CDR3 here is CASSIDGTTNEQFF. In DNA, the CDR3 is TGTGCCAGTAGTATCGATGGCACGACCAATGAGCAGTTCTTC. Using reference TRBV19 and TRBJ2-1 for the parts outside the CDR3, the full variable domain is DGGITQSPKYLFRKEGQNVTLSCEQNLNHDAMYWYRQDPGQGLRLIYYSQIVNDFQKGDIAEGYSVSREKKESFPLTVTSAQKNPTAFYLCASSIDGTTNEQFFGPGTRLTVL.

The genes are TRBV5-1 and TRBJ1-2; 7 nucleotides agree with TRBD1. The germline gives CDR1 SGHRS, CDR2 YFSETQ. Losses at the gene ends were 2 bases for V and 7 bases for J; bases not matched to a gene: 5. The CDR3 consists of 13 residues. CDR3: CASSLGQAGGYTF. CDR3 nucleotides: TGCGCCAGCAGCTTAGGACAGGCGGGTGGCTACACCTTC.

The chain carries TRBV4-1 and TRBJ2-1; a weak D match, TRBD2 (5 bases). The germline V gene encodes CDR1 MGHRA and CDR2 YSYEKL. The CDR3 loop spans 16 amino acids. V shed 1 base and J shed 8 bases, with 18 bases lying between them. As DNA, the CDR3 is TGCGCCAGCAGCCAAGCCCTCGCGGGCGTCACCGATGAGCAGTTCTTC. This codes for CASSQALAGVTDEQFF.

The J gene is TRBJ1-1, the V gene TRBV10-2, with D possibly being TRBD1 (6 bases). The ends were cut back, 7 bases at V and 5 bases at J, with 17 bases in the middle. The CDR3 extends over 14 amino acids. Germline values: CDR1 WSHSY, CDR2 SAAADI. Here the CDR3 DNA reads TGCGCCAGCACAGGGCAGGGGCGTTTAACTGAAGCTTTCTTT. The encoded protein is CASTGQGRLTEAFF.

The chain carries TRBV12-5 and TRBJ2-1, with TRBD2 matching 14 bases. Germline-derived CDR1 and CDR2 are LGHNT and FRNRAP. Unmatched junction bases numbered 10, after V lost 6 bases and J lost 9 bases. The CDR3 is 16 residues long. The CDR3: CASGPGTSGRGGEQFF. For the CDR3, the DNA is TGTGCTAGTGGGCCAGGGACTAGCGGGAGAGGGGGTGAGCAGTTCTTC.

The rearrangement uses TRBV7-9 and TRBJ1-1, with 8 nucleotides matching TRBD1. Germline V gene sequence: CDR1 SEHNR, CDR2 FQNEAQ (reference sequence). CDR3 length equals 16 residues. The J segment lost 3 bases and the V segment lost 5 bases, leaving 11 bases of the junction unmatched. The CDR3 bases are TGTGCCAGCAGCCCCTATCCAGGGGGCAGGGACACTGAAGCTTTCTTT. Protein: CASSPYPGGRDTEAFF.

DNA for the CDR3: TGTGCCAGCAGCCCCAGGGTAGACACTGAAGCTTTCTTT. It yields the protein CASSPRVDTEAFF. V and J are TRBV11-2 and TRBJ1-1; a possible D gene is TRBD1 (5 bases). Germline loops: CDR1 SGHAT, CDR2 FQNNGV. With 5 bases removed from V and 3 bases from J, the gap between germline ends came to 10 bases. The CDR3 length is 13 residues.

The gene calls are TRBV4-2 and TRBJ2-2; 7 nucleotides match TRBD1. Unmatched junction bases numbered 7, after V lost 1 base and J lost 5 bases. The CDR3 contains 16 residues. Germline CDR1 and CDR2: LGHNA and YNFKEQ. CDR3 amino acids: CASSQGQGIATGELFF. In nucleotides, the CDR3 is TGTGCCAGCAGCCAAGGACAGGGAATAGCGACCGGGGAGCTGTTTTTT.

The gene calls are TRBV7-8 and TRBJ2-1; 8 bases match TRBD2. J gave up 8 bases and V 4 bases, and 16 bases lay outside the gene matches. The CDR3 consists of 17 residues. CDR1 and CDR2 (germline): SGHVS, FQNEAQ. CDR3 protein: CASSSKVPGGAGYEQFF. CDR3 nucleotides: TGTGCCAGCAGCTCAAAAGTCCCCGGGGGGGCCGGATATGAGCAGTTCTTC.

The chain employs TRBV5-6 and TRBJ2-6; D ambiguous. Germline CDR1 is SGHDT and CDR2 is YYEEEE. Deletions cut 4 bases from V and 4 bases from J, with 12 bases between. This CDR3 has 15 residues. In DNA, the CDR3 is TGTGCCAGCAGCGAAGTGGGGTCCGGGGCCAACGTCCTGACTTTC. Its protein product is CASSEVGSGANVLTF.

This chain joins TRBV6-6 and TRBJ2-7; TRBD2 matches at 7 bases. Germline trimming cut 6 bases from V and 1 base from J; bases unmatched to any gene: 6. CDR1 and CDR2 (germline): MNHNY, SVGAGI (reference sequence). This CDR3 is built from 14 residues. CDR3: CASRSNGGSYEQYF. The CDR3 bases are TGTGCCAGCAGAAGCAACGGGGGGTCCTACGAGCAGTACTTC.

This chain connects TRBV19 to TRBJ1-1; weak D call: TRBD1 (6 bases). Germline loops: CDR1 LNHDA, CDR2 SQIVND (reference sequence). CDR3 length: 12 amino acids. V was clipped by 7 bases and J by 5 bases, with 11 bases between them. CDR3 region: CASTGGRTEAFF. The DNA of the CDR3 is TGTGCCAGTACCGGGGGCAGGACTGAAGCTTTCTTT.

CDR3 sequence reads: CASSLGLAGAVETQYF. DNA for the CDR3: TGTGCCAGCAGCTTAGGACTAGCGGGAGCTGTAGAGACCCAGTACTTC. The chain carries TRBV7-9 and TRBJ2-5; TRBD2 aligns across 12 bases. The CDR3 runs to 16 residues. Per the germline V gene, CDR1 is SEHNR and CDR2 is FQNEAQ (reference sequence). V was clipped by 1 base and J by 4 bases; unmatched bases: 4.

This chain links TRBV20-1 with TRBJ2-6; D unresolved. The CDR3 sequence is 11 residues long. In germline, CDR1 is DFQATT, CDR2 SNEGSKA (reference sequence). The CDR3 DNA reads as TGCAGGGCCTCTGGGGCCAACGTCCTGACTTTC. Amino acid sequence: CRASGANVLTF.

The chain carries TRBV11-3 and TRBJ1-4; the D gene is possibly TRBD1 (5 bases). The length of the CDR3 is 16 residues. Germline loops: CDR1 SGHNT, CDR2 YENEEA. V dropped 0 bases and J dropped 8 bases, with 16 bases sitting between them. CDR3 sequence reads: CASSLDGQGGYEKLFF. In DNA, the CDR3 is TGTGCCAGCAGCTTAGATGGTCAGGGAGGATACGAAAAACTGTTTTTT.

This rearrangement joins TRBV10-3 to TRBJ2-7; TRBD2 aligns across 11 bases. V trimming: 7 bases; J trimming: 0 bases; junction bases outside the gene matches: 2. The CDR3 covers 14 residues. Germline assignment: CDR1 ENHRY and CDR2 SYGVKD. The CDR3 protein is CAITGTSGSYEQYF. The CDR3 DNA reads TGTGCCATCACCGGGACTAGCGGCTCCTACGAGCAGTACTTC.

The V gene is TRBV5-4, the J gene TRBJ2-7; D gene unclear. The V gene's germline CDR1 is SGHNT and CDR2 YYREEE (reference sequence). V was trimmed by 1 base and J by 2 bases, leaving 4 bases between them. This CDR3 has 12 residues. In nucleotides, the CDR3 is TGTGCCAGCAGCTTGCCCACCTACGAGCAGTACTTC. It is translated as CASSLPTYEQYF.

The V gene is TRBV6-5, the J gene TRBJ2-1, with D maybe TRBD2 (6 bases). From germline, CDR1 is MNHEY and CDR2 SVGAGI. V lost 6 bases and J 4 bases, leaving 10 bases between the germline ends. The CDR3 runs 13 residues. CDR3 bases: TGTGCCAGCAGAGGTGGGACTTACAATGAGCAGTTCTTC. Residues: CASRGGTYNEQFF.

This clone appeared once. The chain combines TRBV6-5 with TRBJ2-7; D perhaps matches TRBD1 (6 bases). This CDR3 is built from 15 residues. Germline V lookup: CDR1 MNHEY, CDR2 SVGAGI. Trimming took 6 bases from V and 0 from J, leaving 15 bases between them. The CDR3 nucleotides are TGTGCCAGCAGGAGGGGGTCATATAGCTCCTACGAGCAGTACTTC. It specifies CASRRGSYSSYEQYF.

CDR3 DNA: TGTGCCAGCAGTCGGCAGTCTAGCACAGATACGCAGTATTTT. Its protein product is CASSRQSSTDTQYF. This chain joins TRBV6-6 and TRBJ2-3; D gene unclear. This CDR3 comprises 14 residues. V was clipped by 5 bases and J by 0 bases, with 9 bases between them. CDR1 and CDR2 from the germline V gene are MNHNY and SVGAGI (reference sequence).

V usage is TRBV5-4 and J usage is TRBJ1-6; possible D gene TRBD1, 5 bases. Trimming removed 3 bases from V and 10 bases from J, with 11 bases in between. CDR3 length: 13 amino acids. Per germline, CDR1 SGHNT and CDR2 YYREEE (reference sequence). The CDR3 nucleotides are TGTGCCAGCAGCTCCAGACGGGACTCACCCCTCCACTTT. Encoded protein: CASSSRRDSPLHF.

This clone was observed a handful of times. The chain is built from TRBV5-1 and TRBJ2-7; no firm D call. The germline V gene encodes CDR1 SGHRS and CDR2 YFSETQ. This CDR3 comprises 14 residues. Deletions cut 3 bases from V and 6 bases from J, with 16 bases between. CDR3: CASSYNFDTTEQYF. The CDR3 nucleotides are TGCGCCAGCAGCTATAACTTCGACACCACCGAGCAGTACTTC.

The chain joins TRBV27 to TRBJ1-1; D is unresolved. In germline, CDR1 is MNHEY, CDR2 SMNVEV (reference sequence). The CDR3 extends over 11 amino acids. DNA of the CDR3: TGTGCAACCTTCAATAGGAGGGAAGCTTTCTTT. Residues: CATFNRREAFF.

This sequence joins TRBV2 and TRBJ2-1; tentative D call: TRBD2 (6 bases). CDR1 is SNHLY, CDR2 FYNNEI, per germline. V lost 7 bases and J 5 bases, leaving 15 bases between the germline ends. The CDR3 is 14 residues long. The CDR3 sequence is CASNLGRGDNEQFF. The DNA for the CDR3 is TGTGCCAGCAACCTCGGGCGGGGAGACAATGAGCAGTTCTTC.

The chain has TRBV6-5 and TRBJ2-1; 8 bases fit TRBD2. There are 15 residues in the CDR3. V lost 2 bases and J lost 7; bases outside the gene matches: 7. CDR1 and CDR2 (germline): MNHEY, SVGAGI. The DNA of the CDR3 is TGTGCCAGCAGTTACGGGACTAGGAGTAATAATGAGCAGTTCTTC. This encodes CASSYGTRSNNEQFF.

CDR3 coding DNA: TGTGCCAGCAGCTCAGGGGGTTTCCCTTACGAGCAGTACTTC. Residues: CASSSGGFPYEQYF. The chain has TRBV28 and TRBJ2-7; 7 bases line up with TRBD1. The CDR3 sequence is 14 residues long. Germline CDR1 reads MDHEN; CDR2 reads SYDVKM. Trimming took 6 bases from V and 4 from J; bases not matched to a gene: 9.